The T cell receptor (beta chain) under discussion was sequenced for a study of human T cells and chemical hapten exposure. Findings and caveats of the study: Positively correlated with patch test score were the counts of PT1 expanded TCRs.

Time point noted: pre-sensitization, week 0. Treatment denoted: therapeutic diphenylcyclopropenone sensitization with weekly scalp DPC. TCRdb recomputed calls from the RACE reads with MiXCR, one row per CDR3 protein. The table records 200,000 to 300,000 distinct CDR3 sequences, approximately 8.6% of them present only once. A few counts support this clonotype. The antigen is unknown. The sequenced sample was whole blood, obtained in connection with sensitization to the hapten diphenylcyclopropenone (DPC). The sequence derives from a woman in her thirties or forties with alopecia areata. Some clones in this sample may be carry-over from other donors' samples.

The CDR3: CASSQQTEAFF. Here the CDR3 DNA reads TGTGCCAGCAGCCAACAGACCGAAGCTTTCTTT. This rearrangement joins TRBV3-1 to TRBJ1-1; D is uncertain. Germline-derived CDR1 and CDR2 are LGHDT and YNNKEL (reference sequence). The CDR3 loop spans 11 amino acids. Trimming removed 2 bases at V and 8 bases at J, with 6 bases between.